A single sample gave rise to the 24 T cell receptor beta chains below, sequenced in a study of shared clonotypes between healthy human individuals. Profiled with immunoSEQ multiplex PCR; TCRdb holds only in-frame clones, not every one. There are 1,500,000 or so clones in the sample; roughly 96% occur only once, and roughly 1.1% lies in the top ten. Specimen: naive CD4+ T cells sorted from blood. Regarding subset: CD45RA+ positively selected. The source is a man aged 25-40 years in good health.

This clone showed up just once. CDR3: CASSELGGSGEQYF. The CDR3 DNA sequence: TGTGCCAGCAGTGAATTGGGTGGCTCGGGCGAGCAGTACTTC. This chain connects TRBV2 to TRBJ2-7, with D unresolved. CDR1 and CDR2 from the germline V gene are SNHLY and FYNNEI. The CDR3 spans 14 residues. Trimming took 2 bases from V and 6 from J, leaving 14 bases between them.

This clone was picked up a small number of times. V and J are TRBV7-8 and TRBJ1-5, with D perhaps matching TRBD1 (5 bases). The CDR3 has 16 amino acids. Germline V gene data show CDR1 as SGHVS and CDR2 as FQNEAQ. Trimming removed 1 base from V and 4 bases from J, with 14 bases in between. The CDR3 region is CASSLGGAPENQPQHF. The CDR3 DNA reads TGTGCCAGCAGCTTAGGCGGGGCCCCGGAGAATCAGCCCCAGCATTTT.

The V and J genes are TRBV5-1 and TRBJ2-3; TRBD2 matches 11 bases. The trim removed 5 bases at V and 0 bases at J, leaving 11 bases unmatched. The CDR3 consists of 18 residues. Germline V CDR1 and CDR2: SGHRS, YFSETQ. In DNA form, the CDR3 reads TGCGCCAGCAGGGGAGGGACTAGCGGAATTCCTAGCACAGATACGCAGTATTTT. Translation gives CASRGGTSGIPSTDTQYF.

V gene TRBV6-1 combines with J gene TRBJ2-1; 10 nucleotides align to TRBD1. The CDR3 totals 17 residues. Germline CDR1 reads MNHNS; CDR2 reads SASEGT. V shed 3 bases, J shed 7 bases, and the junction held 12 bases outside the gene matches. CDR3 sequence (DNA): TGTGCCAGCAGTGACTTAACCGGGACAGGGGAGGTTAATGAGCAGTTCTTC. Translation gives CASSDLTGTGEVNEQFF.

The V and J genes are TRBV4-1 and TRBJ2-3, with D possibly being TRBD1 or TRBD2 (5 bases each). The CDR3 sequence is 17 residues long. V was pared by 1 base and J by 1 base, with 15 bases between. Germline V lookup: CDR1 MGHRA, CDR2 YSYEKL. Here the CDR3 DNA reads TGCGCCAGCAGCCAAGCGGGACGCGCGATGGGCACAGATACGCAGTATTTT. As protein: CASSQAGRAMGTDTQYF.

J is TRBJ1-2 and V is TRBV5-4; 8 positions agree with TRBD1. Germline CDR1 is SGHNT and CDR2 is YYREEE (reference sequence). This CDR3 comprises 15 residues. The trim removed 4 bases at V and 5 bases at J, leaving 10 bases unmatched. The CDR3 loop reads CASSPWDRKIYGYTF. In DNA form, the CDR3 reads TGTGCCAGCAGCCCCTGGGACAGGAAGATTTATGGCTACACCTTC.

The chain has TRBV19 and TRBJ2-7, with unresolved D. The V gene's germline CDR1 is LNHDA and CDR2 SQIVND (reference sequence). The CDR3 is made up of 15 amino acids. The V end lost 5 bases, the J end lost 4 bases, and 18 bases lay between the germline ends. This chain's CDR3 is CASSQRHGFSYEQYF. The CDR3, as DNA: TGTGCCAGTAGTCAACGGCATGGGTTTTCTTACGAGCAGTACTTC.

CDR3 sequence (DNA): TGCGCCAGCACCCGGGTCGGCCCCACAGATACGCAGTATTTT. It codes for CASTRVGPTDTQYF. The V and J genes are TRBV5-1 and TRBJ2-3; D ambiguous. V dropped 6 bases and J dropped 2 bases, with 13 bases sitting between them. This CDR3 region has 14 residues. Germline CDR1 and CDR2: SGHRS and YFSETQ.

This rearrangement joins TRBV18 to TRBJ1-3; no firm D call. Germline-derived CDR1 and CDR2 are KGHSH and LQKENI. Trimming shortened V by 0 bases and J by 3 bases, and 21 bases separated the two germline ends. The CDR3 has 19 residues. CDR3 nucleotides: TGTGCCAGCTCACCACCTGGGGTGGGTAGAATTCCCGTTGGAAACACCATATATTTT. Protein sequence: CASSPPGVGRIPVGNTIYF.

This sequence joins TRBV6-4 and TRBJ2-2; D not resolved. The germline V gene has CDR1 MRHNA and CDR2 SNTAGT. The CDR3 extends over 13 amino acids. Trimming took 5 bases from V and 5 from J, leaving 9 bases between them. The CDR3 sequence is CASSFTGTGELFF. CDR3 DNA: TGTGCCAGCAGTTTTACCGGGACCGGGGAGCTGTTTTTT.

This chain links TRBV29-1 with TRBJ2-7; 10 nucleotides line up with TRBD2. Germline V lookup: CDR1 SQVTM, CDR2 ANQGSEA. J was trimmed by 3 bases and V by 5 bases; bases with no gene match: 13. This CDR3 is 16 amino acids long. The CDR3 reads CSVSSRLAGELYEQYF. DNA for the CDR3: TGCAGCGTTTCTTCAAGGCTAGCGGGAGAGCTCTACGAGCAGTACTTC.

The rearrangement joins TRBV5-6 to TRBJ2-5, with 14 bases that match TRBD2. The junction had 4 bases not matched to a gene; V was cut back by 1 base and J by 5 bases. CDR3 size: 16 residues. Per germline, CDR1 SGHDT and CDR2 YYEEEE. CDR3 residues: CASSLMTSGRGETQYF. The CDR3 bases are TGTGCCAGCAGCTTGATGACTAGCGGGAGGGGGGAGACCCAGTACTTC.

The chain uses TRBV2 and TRBJ1-1; maybe TRBD1 (6 bases). V was cut by 10 bases and J by 5 bases, with 14 bases left in between. CDR3 length: 12 residues. From germline, CDR1 is SNHLY and CDR2 FYNNEI. For the CDR3, the DNA is TGTGCCAAACCTGTAGGGGGTACTGAAGCTTTCTTT. Translating gives CAKPVGGTEAFF.

The chain has TRBV11-2 and TRBJ2-1; 10 nucleotides agree with TRBD2. The CDR3 runs to 14 residues. In germline, CDR1 is SGHAT, CDR2 FQNNGV. V shed 4 bases, J shed 9 bases, and the junction held 6 bases outside the gene matches. As DNA, the CDR3 is TGTGCCAGCAGCTCCCTAGCGGGAGTGGGTGAGCAGTTCTTC. It codes for CASSSLAGVGEQFF.

The chain combines TRBV29-1 with TRBJ2-7; 11 bases match TRBD2. Germline V lookup: CDR1 SQVTM, CDR2 ANQGSEA. Trimming took 4 bases from V and 6 from J; bases not matched to a gene: 11. CDR3 length equals 15 residues. The CDR3 region has the DNA TGCAGCGTTGTTAGTTTAGCGGGAGGGCCCCTCGAGCAGTACTTC. Encoded protein: CSVVSLAGGPLEQYF.

The chain employs TRBV29-1 and TRBJ2-7; no definite D call. The V gene lost 4 bases and the J gene lost 2 bases, with 3 bases spanning the gap. The CDR3 covers 10 residues. The germline V gene has CDR1 SQVTM and CDR2 ANQGSEA. This CDR3 reads CSVGTYEQYF. Written as DNA, the CDR3 is TGCAGCGTTGGGACCTACGAGCAGTACTTC.

This sequence joins TRBV9 and TRBJ2-5; 8 bases match TRBD1. V trimming: 0 bases; J trimming: 4 bases; junction bases outside the gene matches: 5. This CDR3 contains 15 residues. Germline CDR1 and CDR2: SGDLS and YYNGEE. The CDR3 sequence: CASSVGRRGRETQYF. The CDR3, as DNA: TGTGCCAGCAGCGTAGGGCGCAGGGGGCGAGAGACCCAGTACTTC.

The CDR3 bases are TGTGCCAGCAGTTTAGGAGTCCGGAACACTGAAGCTTTCTTT. The encoded protein is CASSLGVRNTEAFF. The genes are TRBV28 and TRBJ1-1, with D unresolved. The CDR3 consists of 14 residues. V shed 2 bases and J shed 1 base, with 8 bases lying between them. Germline V CDR1 and CDR2: MDHEN, SYDVKM.

This clone was seen once. The rearrangement uses TRBV7-2 and TRBJ2-7, with TRBD2 identical over 9 bases. CDR1 SGHTA and CDR2 FQGNSA come from the germline V gene. The CDR3 sequence is 17 residues long. The V gene end was trimmed by 1 base and the J gene end by 1 base; junction bases not matched to a gene: 8. The CDR3 nucleotides read TGTGCCAGCAGCTTAGTAGGGTTAGCGGGAGAATCCTACGAGCAGTACTTC. Encoded protein: CASSLVGLAGESYEQYF.

The V gene is TRBV18, the J gene TRBJ2-2; 10 bases line up with TRBD2. Germline CDR1 and CDR2: KGHSH and LQKENI. This CDR3 has 18 amino acids. V gave up 1 base and J gave up 7 bases; unmatched junction bases: 12. The CDR3 DNA follows: TGTGCCAGCTCACCACTGTCGCTAGCGGGAGTAAAGAACGGGGAGCTGTTTTTT. Translated: CASSPLSLAGVKNGELFF.

Worth noting for this clone: The same CDR3 can be traced to other DNA sequences in this sample. The DNA for the CDR3 is TGTGCCAGCAGTTACTTGGGTTCATACAATGAGCAGTTCTTC. It translates to CASSYLGSYNEQFF. The gene calls are TRBV6-6 and TRBJ2-1; D not resolved. Germline V gene sequence: CDR1 MNHNY, CDR2 SVGAGI (reference sequence). This CDR3 comprises 14 residues. The ends were cut back, 1 base at V and 4 bases at J, with 8 bases in the middle.

This clone was detected only once. V usage is TRBV7-9 and J usage is TRBJ2-5; D is unclear. The germline CDR1 and CDR2 sequences are SEHNR and FQNEAQ (reference sequence). The V end was cut by 1 base, the J end by 7 bases, with 10 bases between. The CDR3 contains 13 residues. The CDR3 coding sequence is TGTGCCAGCAGCTTAGTGCGGCTTGGGACCCAGTACTTC. This translates into CASSLVRLGTQYF.

The rearrangement links TRBV11-3 to TRBJ2-1; 7 bases match TRBD2. Losses at the gene ends were 4 bases for V and 9 bases for J; bases not matched to a gene: 6. Germline loops: CDR1 SGHNT, CDR2 YENEEA. The CDR3 spans 13 residues. In DNA form, the CDR3 reads TGTGCCAGCAGCTCCGTGGTAGCGGGTGAGCAGTTCTTC. It encodes CASSSVVAGEQFF.

This clone occurred once. V usage is TRBV28 and J usage is TRBJ1-5; D is undetermined. CDR1 and CDR2 from the germline V gene are MDHEN and SYDVKM. The length of the CDR3 is 13 residues. The ends were cut back, 6 bases at V and 4 bases at J, with 10 bases in the middle. The CDR3, as DNA: TGTGCCAGCAGCGGTTGGCCGAATCAGCCCCAGCATTTT. Its translation is CASSGWPNQPQHF.